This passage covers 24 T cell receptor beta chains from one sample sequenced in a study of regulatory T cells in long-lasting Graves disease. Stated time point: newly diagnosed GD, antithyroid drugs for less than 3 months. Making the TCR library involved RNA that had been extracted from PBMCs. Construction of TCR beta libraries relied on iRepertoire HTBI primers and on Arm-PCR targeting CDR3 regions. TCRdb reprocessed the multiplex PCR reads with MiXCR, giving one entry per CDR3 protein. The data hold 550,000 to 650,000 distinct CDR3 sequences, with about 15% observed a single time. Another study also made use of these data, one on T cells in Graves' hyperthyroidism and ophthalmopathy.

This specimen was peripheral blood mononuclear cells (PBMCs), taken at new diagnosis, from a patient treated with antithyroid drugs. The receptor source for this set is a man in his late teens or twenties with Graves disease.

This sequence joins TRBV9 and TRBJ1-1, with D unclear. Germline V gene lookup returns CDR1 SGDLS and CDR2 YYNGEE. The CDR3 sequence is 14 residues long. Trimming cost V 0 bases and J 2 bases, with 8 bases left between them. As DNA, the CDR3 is TGTGCCAGCAGCGTAGGGCAAACTAACACTGAAGCTTTCTTT. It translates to CASSVGQTNTEAFF. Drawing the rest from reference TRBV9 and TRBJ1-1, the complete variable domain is DSGVTQTPKHLITATGQRVTLRCSPRSGDLSVYWYQQSLDQGLQFLIQYYNGEERAKGNILERFSAQQFPDLHSELNLSSLELGDSALYFCASSVGQTNTEAFFGQGTRLTVV.

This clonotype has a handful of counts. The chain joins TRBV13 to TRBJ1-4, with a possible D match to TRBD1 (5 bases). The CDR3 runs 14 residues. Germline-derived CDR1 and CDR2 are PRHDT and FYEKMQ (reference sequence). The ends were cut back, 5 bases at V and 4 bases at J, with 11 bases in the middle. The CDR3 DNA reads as TGTGCCAGCAGCCAGAGACAGAATAATGAAAAACTGTTTTTT. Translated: CASSQRQNNEKLFF.

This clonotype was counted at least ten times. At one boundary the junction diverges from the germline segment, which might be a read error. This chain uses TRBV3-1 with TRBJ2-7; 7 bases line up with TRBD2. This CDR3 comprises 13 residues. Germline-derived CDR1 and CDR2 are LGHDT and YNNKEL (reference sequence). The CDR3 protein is CASSQAPSTSPAF. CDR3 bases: TGTGCCAGCAGCCAAGCCCCGTCGACTAGCCCCGCCTTC.

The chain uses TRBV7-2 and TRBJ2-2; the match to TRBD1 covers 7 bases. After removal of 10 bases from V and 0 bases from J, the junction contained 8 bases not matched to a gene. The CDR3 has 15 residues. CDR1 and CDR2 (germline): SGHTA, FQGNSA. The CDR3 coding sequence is TGTGCCACCCGGGACAGTTCTACGAACACCGGGGAGCTGTTTTTT. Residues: CATRDSSTNTGELFF. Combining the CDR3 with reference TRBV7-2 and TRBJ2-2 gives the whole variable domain GAGVSQSPSNKVTEKGKDVELRCDPISGHTALYWYRQSLGQGLEFLIYFQGNSAPDKSGLPSDRFSAERTGGSVSTLTIQRTQQEDSAVYLCATRDSSTNTGELFFGEGSRLTVL.

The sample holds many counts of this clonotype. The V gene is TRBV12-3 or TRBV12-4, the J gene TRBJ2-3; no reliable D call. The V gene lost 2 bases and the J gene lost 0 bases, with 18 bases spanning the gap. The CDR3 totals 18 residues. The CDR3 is CASSLKRSTVSSTDTQYF. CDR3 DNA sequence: TGTGCCAGCAGTTTAAAGAGGTCAACCGTATCTAGCACAGATACGCAGTATTTT.

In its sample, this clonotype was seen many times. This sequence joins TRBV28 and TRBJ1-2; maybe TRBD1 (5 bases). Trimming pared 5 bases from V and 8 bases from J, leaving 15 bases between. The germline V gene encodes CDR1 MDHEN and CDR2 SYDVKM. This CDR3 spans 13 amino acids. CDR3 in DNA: TGTGCCAGCAGTGCAAGGAGGGGAGGCGGCTACACCTTC. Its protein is CASSARRGGGYTF.

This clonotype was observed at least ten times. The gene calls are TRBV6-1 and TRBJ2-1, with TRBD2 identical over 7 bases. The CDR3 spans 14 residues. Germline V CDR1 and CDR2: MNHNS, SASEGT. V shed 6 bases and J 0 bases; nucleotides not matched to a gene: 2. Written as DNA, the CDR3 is TGTGCCAGCAGAGCGGGATCCTCCTACAATGAGCAGTTCTTC. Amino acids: CASRAGSSYNEQFF.

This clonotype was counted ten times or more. The DNA for the CDR3 is TGTGCCAGCTCACGGACAGGGGCGAGGAATCAGCCCCAGCATTTT. It is translated as CASSRTGARNQPQHF. The V gene is TRBV18, the J gene TRBJ1-5, with 9 nucleotides matching TRBD1. The CDR3 is 15 residues long. Germline values: CDR1 KGHSH, CDR2 LQKENI. The junction had 5 bases not matched to a gene; V was cut back by 4 bases and J by 4 bases.

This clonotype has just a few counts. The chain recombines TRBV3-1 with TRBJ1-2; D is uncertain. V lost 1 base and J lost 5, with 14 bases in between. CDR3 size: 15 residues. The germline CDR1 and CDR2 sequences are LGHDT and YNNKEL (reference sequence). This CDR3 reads CASSQAPDGLYGYTF. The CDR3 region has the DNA TGTGCCAGCAGCCAAGCCCCGGACGGTTTATATGGCTACACCTTC.

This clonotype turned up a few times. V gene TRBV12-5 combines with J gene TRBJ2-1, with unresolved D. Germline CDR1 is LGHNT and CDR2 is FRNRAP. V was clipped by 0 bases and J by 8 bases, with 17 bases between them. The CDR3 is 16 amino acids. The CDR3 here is CASGLVRGVGIDEQFF. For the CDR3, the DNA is TGTGCTAGTGGTTTGGTACGAGGCGTAGGGATTGATGAGCAGTTCTTC.

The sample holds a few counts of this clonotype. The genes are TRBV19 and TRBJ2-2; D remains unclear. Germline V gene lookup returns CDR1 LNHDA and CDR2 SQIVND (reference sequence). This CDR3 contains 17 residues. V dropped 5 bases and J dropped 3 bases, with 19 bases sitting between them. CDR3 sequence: CASSLGRRQTHTGELFF. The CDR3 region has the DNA TGTGCCAGTAGTCTGGGAAGAAGACAAACCCACACCGGGGAGCTGTTTTTT.

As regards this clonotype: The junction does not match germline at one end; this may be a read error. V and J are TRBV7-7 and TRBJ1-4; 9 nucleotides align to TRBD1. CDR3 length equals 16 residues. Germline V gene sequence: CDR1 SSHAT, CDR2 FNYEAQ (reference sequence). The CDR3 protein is CASSRGTGIANEKLFF. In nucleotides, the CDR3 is TGTGCTAGCAGCCGCGGGACAGGGATAGCTAATGAAAAACTGTTTTTT.

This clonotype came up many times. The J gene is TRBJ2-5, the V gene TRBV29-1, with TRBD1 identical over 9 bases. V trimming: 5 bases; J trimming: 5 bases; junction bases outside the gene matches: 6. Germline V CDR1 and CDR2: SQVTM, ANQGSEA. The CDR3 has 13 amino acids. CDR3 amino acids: CSVRQGVAETQYF. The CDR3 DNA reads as TGCAGCGTTCGACAGGGGGTAGCCGAGACCCAGTACTTC.

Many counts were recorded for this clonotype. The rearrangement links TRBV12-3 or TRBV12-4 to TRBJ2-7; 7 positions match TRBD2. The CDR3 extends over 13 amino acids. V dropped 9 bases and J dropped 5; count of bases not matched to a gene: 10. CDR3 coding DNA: TGTGCCAGAGGACCAGGGAGGGTCCACGAGCAGTACTTC. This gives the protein CARGPGRVHEQYF.

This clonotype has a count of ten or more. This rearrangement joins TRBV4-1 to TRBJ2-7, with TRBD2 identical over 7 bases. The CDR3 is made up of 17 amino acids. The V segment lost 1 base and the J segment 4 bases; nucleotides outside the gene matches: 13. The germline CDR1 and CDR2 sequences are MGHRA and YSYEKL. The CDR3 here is CASSQAPEWASGYEQYF. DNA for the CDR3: TGCGCCAGCAGCCAAGCCCCCGAGTGGGCTAGCGGATACGAGCAGTACTTC.

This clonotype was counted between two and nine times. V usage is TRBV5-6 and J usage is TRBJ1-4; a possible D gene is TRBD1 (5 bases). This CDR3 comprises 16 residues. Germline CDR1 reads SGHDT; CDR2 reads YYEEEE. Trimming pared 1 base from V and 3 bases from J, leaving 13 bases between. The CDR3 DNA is TGTGCCAGCAGCTTGCCGACTGTGGGGGCTAATGAAAAACTGTTTTTT. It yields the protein CASSLPTVGANEKLFF.

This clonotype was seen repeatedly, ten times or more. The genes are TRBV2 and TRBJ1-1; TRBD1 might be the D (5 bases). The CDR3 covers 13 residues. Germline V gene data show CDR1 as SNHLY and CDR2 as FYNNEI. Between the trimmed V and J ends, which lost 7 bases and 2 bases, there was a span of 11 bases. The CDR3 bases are TGTGCCAGCAAACGGGACGGAAACACTGAAGCTTTCTTT. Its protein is CASKRDGNTEAFF.

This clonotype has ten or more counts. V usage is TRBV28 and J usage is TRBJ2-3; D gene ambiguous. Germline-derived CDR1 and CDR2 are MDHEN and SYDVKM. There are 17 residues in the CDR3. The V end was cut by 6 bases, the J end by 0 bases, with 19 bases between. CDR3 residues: CASSSLKGGPSTDTQYF. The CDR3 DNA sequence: TGTGCCAGCAGCTCTCTTAAGGGTGGTCCTAGCACAGATACGCAGTATTTT.

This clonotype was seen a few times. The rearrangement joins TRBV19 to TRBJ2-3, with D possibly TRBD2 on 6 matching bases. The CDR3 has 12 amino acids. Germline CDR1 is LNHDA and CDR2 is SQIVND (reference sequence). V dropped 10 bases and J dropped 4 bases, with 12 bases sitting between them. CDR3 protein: CATPGDADTQYF. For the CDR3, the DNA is TGTGCCACTCCGGGAGACGCAGATACGCAGTATTTT. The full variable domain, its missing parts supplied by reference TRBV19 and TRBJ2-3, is DGGITQSPKYLFRKEGQNVTLSCEQNLNHDAMYWYRQDPGQGLRLIYYSQIVNDFQKGDIAEGYSVSREKKESFPLTVTSAQKNPTAFYLCATPGDADTQYFGPGTRLTVL.

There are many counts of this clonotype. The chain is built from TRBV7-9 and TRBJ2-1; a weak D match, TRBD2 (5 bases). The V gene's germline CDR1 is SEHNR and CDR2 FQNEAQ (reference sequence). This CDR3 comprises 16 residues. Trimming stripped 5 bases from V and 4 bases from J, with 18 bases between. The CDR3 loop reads CASSPQPGILYNEQFF. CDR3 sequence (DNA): TGTGCCAGCAGCCCTCAACCGGGAATCTTGTACAATGAGCAGTTCTTC.

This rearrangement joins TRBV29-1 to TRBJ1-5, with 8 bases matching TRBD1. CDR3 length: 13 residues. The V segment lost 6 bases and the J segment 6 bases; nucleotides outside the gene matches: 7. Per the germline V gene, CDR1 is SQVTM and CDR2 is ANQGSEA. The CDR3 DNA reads TGCAGCGTAAAGACAGGGGCGGCTCAGCCCCAGCATTTT. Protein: CSVKTGAAQPQHF. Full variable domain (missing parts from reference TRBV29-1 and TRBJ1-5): SAVISQKPSRDICQRGTSLTIQCQVDSQVTMMFWYRQQPGQSLTLIATANQGSEATYESGFVIDKFPISRPNLTFSTLTVSNMSPEDSSIYLCSVKTGAAQPQHFGDGTRLSIL.

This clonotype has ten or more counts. CDR3 region: CSARAVREQPYNEQFF. DNA for the CDR3: TGCAGTGCTAGAGCTGTAAGGGAACAGCCCTACAATGAGCAGTTCTTC. This sequence joins TRBV20-1 and TRBJ2-1; D is uncertain. The CDR3 spans 16 residues. Trimming left V 1 base short and J 2 bases short, with 15 bases between. Germline values: CDR1 DFQATT, CDR2 SNEGSKA (reference sequence).

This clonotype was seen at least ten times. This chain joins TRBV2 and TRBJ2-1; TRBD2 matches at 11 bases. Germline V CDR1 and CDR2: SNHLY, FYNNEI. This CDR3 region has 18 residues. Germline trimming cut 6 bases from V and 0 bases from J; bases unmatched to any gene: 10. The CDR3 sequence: CASRYGLAGLSSYNEQFF. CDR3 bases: TGTGCCAGCAGGTATGGACTAGCGGGCCTAAGCTCCTACAATGAGCAGTTCTTC. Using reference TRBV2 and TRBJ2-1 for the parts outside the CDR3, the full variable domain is EPEVTQTPSHQVTQMGQEVILRCVPISNHLYFYWYRQILGQKVEFLVSFYNNEISEKSEIFDDQFSVERPDGSNFTLKIRSTKLEDSAMYFCASRYGLAGLSSYNEQFFGPGTRLTVL.

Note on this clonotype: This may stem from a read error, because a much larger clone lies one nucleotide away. The CDR3: CASSYSSRGAQYF. CDR3 DNA sequence: TGTGCCAGCAGTTACTCGAGTCGTGGGGCCCAGTACTTC. This chain joins TRBV6-6 and TRBJ2-3; no clear D gene. The DNA matches TRBJ2-5 better at its end, which makes the J call doubtful. CDR3 size: 13 residues. Germline CDR1 is MNHNY and CDR2 is SVGAGI (reference sequence).